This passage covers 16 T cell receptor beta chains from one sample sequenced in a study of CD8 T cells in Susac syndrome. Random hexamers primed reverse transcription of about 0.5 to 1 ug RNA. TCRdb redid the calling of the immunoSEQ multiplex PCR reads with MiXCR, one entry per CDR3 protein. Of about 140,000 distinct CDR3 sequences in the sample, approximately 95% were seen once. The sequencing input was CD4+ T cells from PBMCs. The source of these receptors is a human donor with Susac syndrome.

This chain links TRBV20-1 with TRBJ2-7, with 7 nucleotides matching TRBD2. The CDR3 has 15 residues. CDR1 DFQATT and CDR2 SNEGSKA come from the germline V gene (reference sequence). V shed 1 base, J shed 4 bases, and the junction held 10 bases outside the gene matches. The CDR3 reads CSARVPGGLIYEQYF. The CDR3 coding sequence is TGCAGTGCTAGAGTCCCGGGGGGTTTGATATACGAGCAGTACTTC.

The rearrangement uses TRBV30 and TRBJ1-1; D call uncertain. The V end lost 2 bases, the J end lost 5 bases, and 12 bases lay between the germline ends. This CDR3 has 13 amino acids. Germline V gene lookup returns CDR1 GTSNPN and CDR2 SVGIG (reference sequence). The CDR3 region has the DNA TGTGCCTGGAGTATCCGGATGGGTACTGAAGCTTTCTTT. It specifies CAWSIRMGTEAFF. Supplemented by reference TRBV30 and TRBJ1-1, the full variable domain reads SQTIHQWPATLVQPVGSPLSLECTVEGTSNPNLYWYRQAAGRGLQLLFYSVGIGQISSEVPQNLSASRPQDRQFILSSKKLLLSDSGFYLCAWSIRMGTEAFFGQGTRLTVV.

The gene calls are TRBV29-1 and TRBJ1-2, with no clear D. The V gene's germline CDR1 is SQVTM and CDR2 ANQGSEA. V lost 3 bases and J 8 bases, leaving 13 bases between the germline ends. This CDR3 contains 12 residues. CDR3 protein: CSVERASIGYTF. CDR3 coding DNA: TGCAGCGTTGAGCGGGCAAGCATCGGCTACACCTTC.

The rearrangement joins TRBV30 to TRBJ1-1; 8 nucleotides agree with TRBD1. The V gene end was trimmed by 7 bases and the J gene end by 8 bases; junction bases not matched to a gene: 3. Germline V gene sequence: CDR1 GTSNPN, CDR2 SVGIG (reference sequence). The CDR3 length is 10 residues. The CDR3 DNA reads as TGTGCCTCCCACAGGGGGGAAGCTTTCTTT. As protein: CASHRGEAFF.

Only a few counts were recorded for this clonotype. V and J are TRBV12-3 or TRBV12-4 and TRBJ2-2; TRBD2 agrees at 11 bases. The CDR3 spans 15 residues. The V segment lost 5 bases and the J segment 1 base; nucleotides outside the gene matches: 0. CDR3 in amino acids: CASSGLAGNTGELFF. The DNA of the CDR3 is TGTGCCAGCAGTGGACTAGCGGGGAACACCGGGGAGCTGTTTTTT.

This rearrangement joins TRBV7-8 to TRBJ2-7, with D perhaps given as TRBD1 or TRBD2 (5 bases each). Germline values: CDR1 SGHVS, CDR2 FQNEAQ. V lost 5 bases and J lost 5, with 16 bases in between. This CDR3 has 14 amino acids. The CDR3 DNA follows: TGTGCCAGCAGCAGGGGATGGGGGTCGGACGAGCAGTACTTC. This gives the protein CASSRGWGSDEQYF.

Here the CDR3 reads CASSQDDWTVGEQYF. CDR3 bases: TGTGCCAGCAGCCAAGATGATTGGACAGTAGGCGAGCAGTACTTC. This chain uses TRBV4-2 with TRBJ2-7; D is perhaps TRBD1 (6 bases). In germline, CDR1 is LGHNA, CDR2 YNFKEQ. V was trimmed by 0 bases and J by 6 bases, leaving 15 bases between them. This CDR3 contains 15 residues.

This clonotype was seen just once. CDR3 nucleotides: TGTGCCAGCAGCGTAGCCCCGGCGGGGGGTAGTCGGAACACTGAAGCTTTCTTT. Protein sequence: CASSVAPAGGSRNTEAFF. The gene calls are TRBV9 and TRBJ1-1; tentatively, D is TRBD1 (5 bases). Trimming left V 0 bases short and J 1 base short, with 19 bases between. The CDR3 loop spans 18 amino acids. The germline V gene encodes CDR1 SGDLS and CDR2 YYNGEE.

The CDR3, as DNA: TGTGCCAGCAGCCCCCAGGGGGCGATTGATGGCTACACCTTC. Its protein product is CASSPQGAIDGYTF. The chain recombines TRBV7-3 with TRBJ1-2, with 8 bases that match TRBD1. The V and J ends lost 5 bases and 6 bases, in that order; junction bases with no gene match: 8. The length of the CDR3 is 14 residues. The germline gives CDR1 SGHTA, CDR2 FQGTGA.

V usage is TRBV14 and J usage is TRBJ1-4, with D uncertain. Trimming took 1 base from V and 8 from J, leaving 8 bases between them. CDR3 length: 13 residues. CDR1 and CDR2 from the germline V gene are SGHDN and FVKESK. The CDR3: CASSQGLWEKLFF. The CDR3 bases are TGTGCCAGCAGCCAAGGGCTTTGGGAAAAACTGTTTTTT.

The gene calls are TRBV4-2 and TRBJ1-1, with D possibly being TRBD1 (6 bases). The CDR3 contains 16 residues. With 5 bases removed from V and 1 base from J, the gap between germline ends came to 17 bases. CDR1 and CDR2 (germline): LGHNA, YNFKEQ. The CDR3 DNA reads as TGTGCCAGCAGCTACCCACAGGGTTCAGGGAACACTGAAGCTTTCTTT. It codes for CASSYPQGSGNTEAFF.

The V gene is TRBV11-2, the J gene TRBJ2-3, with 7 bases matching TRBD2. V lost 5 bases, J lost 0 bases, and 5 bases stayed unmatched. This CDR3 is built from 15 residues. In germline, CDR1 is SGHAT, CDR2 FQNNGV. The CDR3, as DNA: TGTGCCAGCAGCCAAGGGAGGGCGAGCACAGATACGCAGTATTTT. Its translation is CASSQGRASTDTQYF. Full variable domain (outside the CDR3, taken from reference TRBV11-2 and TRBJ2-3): EAGVAQSPRYKIIEKRQSVAFWCNPISGHATLYWYQQILGQGPKLLIQFQNNGVVDDSQLPKDRFSAERLKGVDSTLKIQPAKLEDSAVYLCASSQGRASTDTQYFGPGTRLTVL.

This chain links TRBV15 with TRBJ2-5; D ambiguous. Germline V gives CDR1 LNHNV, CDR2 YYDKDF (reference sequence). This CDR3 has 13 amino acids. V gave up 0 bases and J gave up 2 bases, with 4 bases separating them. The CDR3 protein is CATSRDQQETQYF. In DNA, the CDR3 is TGTGCCACCAGCAGAGACCAACAAGAGACCCAGTACTTC.

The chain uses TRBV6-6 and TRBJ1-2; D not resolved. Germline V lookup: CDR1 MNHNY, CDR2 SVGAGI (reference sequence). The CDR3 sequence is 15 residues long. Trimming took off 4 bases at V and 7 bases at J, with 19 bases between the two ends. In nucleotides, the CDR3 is TGTGCCAGCAGTTCCCTTAAGGATCGTCAAGGTGGCTACACCTTC. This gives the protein CASSSLKDRQGGYTF.

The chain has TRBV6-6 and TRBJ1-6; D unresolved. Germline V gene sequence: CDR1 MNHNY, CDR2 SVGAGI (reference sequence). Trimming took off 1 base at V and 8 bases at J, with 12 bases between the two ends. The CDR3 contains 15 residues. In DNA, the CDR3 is TGTGCCAGCAGTTACTGGGATGGAAAGGATTCACCCCTCCACTTT. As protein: CASSYWDGKDSPLHF.

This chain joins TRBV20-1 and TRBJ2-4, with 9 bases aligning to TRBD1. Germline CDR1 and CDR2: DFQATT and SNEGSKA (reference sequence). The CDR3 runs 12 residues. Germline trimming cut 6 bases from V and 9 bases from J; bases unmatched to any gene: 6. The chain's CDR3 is CSAWDRVGIQYF. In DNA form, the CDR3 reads TGCAGTGCCTGGGACAGGGTGGGCATTCAGTACTTC.